This T cell receptor (beta chain) emerged from a study of CD8 T cells in ankylosing spondylitis. The study's findings and limits: Disease-linked clones were found to be CD8+ and relatively rare in peripheral blood.

V was cut by 4 bases and J by 4 bases, with 16 bases left in between. Germline loops: CDR1 SQVTM, CDR2 ANQGSEA. The CDR3 runs 15 residues. A few counts support this clonotype. Its specificity is unknown. A single record per CDR3 protein comes from TCRdb applying MiXCR to the 5' RACE reads. The table lists about 90,000 distinct CDR3 sequences, 25% to 35% of them singletons. This clonotype originated in a male donor with ankylosing spondylitis or in good health (not recorded which). J is TRBJ1-4 and V is TRBV29-1, with no clear D. Source material: blood, either unsorted or a sorted T cell fraction (not recorded which). The CDR3 protein is CSVALIKAVNEKLFF. In DNA, the CDR3 is TGCAGCGTTGCTCTCATTAAGGCAGTTAATGAAAAACTGTTTTTT.